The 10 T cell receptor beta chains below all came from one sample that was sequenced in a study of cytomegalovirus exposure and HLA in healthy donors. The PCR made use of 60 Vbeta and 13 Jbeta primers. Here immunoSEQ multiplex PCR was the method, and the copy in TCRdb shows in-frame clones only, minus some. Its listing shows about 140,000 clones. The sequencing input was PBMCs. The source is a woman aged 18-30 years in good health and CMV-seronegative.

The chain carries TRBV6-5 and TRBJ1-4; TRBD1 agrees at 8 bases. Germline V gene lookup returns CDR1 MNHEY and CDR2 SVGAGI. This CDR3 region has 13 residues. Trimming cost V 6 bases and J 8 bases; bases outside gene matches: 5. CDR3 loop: CASSSTGVEKLFF. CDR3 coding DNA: TGTGCCAGCAGCTCGACAGGGGTCGAAAAACTGTTTTTT.

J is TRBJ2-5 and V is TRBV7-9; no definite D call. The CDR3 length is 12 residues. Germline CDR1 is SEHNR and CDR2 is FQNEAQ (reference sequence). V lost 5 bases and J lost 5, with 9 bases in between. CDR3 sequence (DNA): TGTGCCAGCAGCAAGACTGGGGAGACCCAGTACTTC. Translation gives CASSKTGETQYF.

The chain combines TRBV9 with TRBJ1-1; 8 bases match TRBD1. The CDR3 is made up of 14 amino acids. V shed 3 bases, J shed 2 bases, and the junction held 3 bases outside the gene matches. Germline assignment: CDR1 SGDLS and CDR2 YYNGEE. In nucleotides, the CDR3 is TGTGCCAGCAGCGCAGACAGGGGAAACACTGAAGCTTTCTTT. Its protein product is CASSADRGNTEAFF.

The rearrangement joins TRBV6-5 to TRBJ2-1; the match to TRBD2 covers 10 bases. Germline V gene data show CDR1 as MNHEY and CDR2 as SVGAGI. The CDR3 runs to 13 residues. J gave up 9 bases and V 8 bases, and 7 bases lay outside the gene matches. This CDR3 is CASGTSARGEQFF. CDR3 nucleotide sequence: TGTGCCAGCGGGACTAGCGCACGGGGTGAGCAGTTCTTC.

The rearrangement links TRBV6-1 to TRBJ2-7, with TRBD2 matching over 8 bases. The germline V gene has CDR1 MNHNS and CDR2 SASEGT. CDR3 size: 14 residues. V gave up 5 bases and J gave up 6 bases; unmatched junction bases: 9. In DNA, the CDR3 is TGTGCCAGCAGTCTGACAGATCGGGAGGGCGAGCAGTACGTC. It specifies CASSLTDREGEQYV.

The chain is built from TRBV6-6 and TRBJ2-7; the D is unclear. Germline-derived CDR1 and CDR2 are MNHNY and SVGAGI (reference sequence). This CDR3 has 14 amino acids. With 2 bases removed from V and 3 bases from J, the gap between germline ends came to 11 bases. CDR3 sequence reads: CASSYVDFDYEQYF. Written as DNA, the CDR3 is TGTGCCAGCAGTTACGTCGACTTCGACTACGAGCAGTACTTC.

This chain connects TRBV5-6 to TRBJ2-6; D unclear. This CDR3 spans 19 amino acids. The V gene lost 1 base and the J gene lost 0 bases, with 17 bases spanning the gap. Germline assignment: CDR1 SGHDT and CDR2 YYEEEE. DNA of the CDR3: TGTGCCAGCAGCTTGAGAGGAAATGCTGCCTACTCTGGGGCCAACGTCCTGACTTTC. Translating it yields CASSLRGNAAYSGANVLTF.

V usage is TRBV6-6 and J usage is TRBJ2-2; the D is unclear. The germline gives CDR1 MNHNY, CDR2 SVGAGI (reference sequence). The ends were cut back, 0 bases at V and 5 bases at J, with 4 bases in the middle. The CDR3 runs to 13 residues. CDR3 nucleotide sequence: TGTGCCAGCAGTTACTCTGAGACCGGGGAGCTGTTTTTT. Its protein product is CASSYSETGELFF.

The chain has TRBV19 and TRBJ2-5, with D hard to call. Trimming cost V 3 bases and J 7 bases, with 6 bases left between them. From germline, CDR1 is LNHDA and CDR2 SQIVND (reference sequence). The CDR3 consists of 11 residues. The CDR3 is CASSIRGTQYF. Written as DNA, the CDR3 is TGTGCCAGTAGTATCAGAGGGACCCAGTACTTC.

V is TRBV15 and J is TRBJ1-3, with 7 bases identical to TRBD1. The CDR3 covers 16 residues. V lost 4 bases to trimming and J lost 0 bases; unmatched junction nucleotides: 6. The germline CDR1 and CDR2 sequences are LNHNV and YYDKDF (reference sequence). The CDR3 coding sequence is TGTGCCACCAGCACCCAGGGACAGCCCTCTGGAAACACCATATATTTT. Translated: CATSTQGQPSGNTIYF.